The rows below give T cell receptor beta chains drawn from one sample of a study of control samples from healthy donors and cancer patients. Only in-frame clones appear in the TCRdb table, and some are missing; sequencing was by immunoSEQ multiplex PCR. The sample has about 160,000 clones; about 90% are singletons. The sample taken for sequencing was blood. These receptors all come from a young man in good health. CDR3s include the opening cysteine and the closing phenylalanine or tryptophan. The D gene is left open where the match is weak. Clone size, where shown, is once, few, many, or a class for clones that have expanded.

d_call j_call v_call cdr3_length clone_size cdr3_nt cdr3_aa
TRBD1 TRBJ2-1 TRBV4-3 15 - TGCGCCAGCAGCCAAGAGGGACAGGCCTACAATGAGCAGTTCTTC CASSQEGQAYNEQFF
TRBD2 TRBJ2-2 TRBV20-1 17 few TGCAGTGCTAGTAGGTCGGGCGGGAGATCGAACACCGGGGAGCTGTTTTTT CSASRSGGRSNTGELFF
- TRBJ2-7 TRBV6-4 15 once TGTGCCAGCAGTGAAGCTTGGCGGGGCGGGAACGAGCAGTACTTC CASSEAWRGGNEQYF
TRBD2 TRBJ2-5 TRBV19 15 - TGTGCCAGTAGCACGAGCGGGAGGGCCGACGAGACCCAGTACTTC CASSTSGRADETQYF
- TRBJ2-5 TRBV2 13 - TGTGCCAGCAGTGAAGGGCTAGAAGAGACCCAGTACTTC CASSEGLEETQYF
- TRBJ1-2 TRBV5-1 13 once TGCGCCAGCAGCTTGGGGACGTATGAGGGCTACACCTTC CASSLGTYEGYTF
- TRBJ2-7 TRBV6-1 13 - TGTGCCAGCAGTGAAAGACTTCCCTACGAGCAGTACTTC CASSERLPYEQYF
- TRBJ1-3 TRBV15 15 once TGTGCCACCAGCAGAGAACAGGGCTGGGGAAACACCATATATTTT CATSREQGWGNTIYF
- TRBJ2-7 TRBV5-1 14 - TGCGCCAGCAGCTTGGGCGGCCTAACGAGGGAGCAGTACTTC CASSLGGLTREQYF
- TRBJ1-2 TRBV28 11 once TGTGCCAGCGGGTGGAGCTATGGCTACACCTTC CASGWSYGYTF
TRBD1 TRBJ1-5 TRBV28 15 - TGTGCCAGCAGTCCAGGGGGTCCTGAGGGTTTGCCCCAGCATTTT CASSPGGPEGLPQHF
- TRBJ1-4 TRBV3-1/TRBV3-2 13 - TGTGCCAGCAGCCAAGGGGGAGAGGGAAAACTGTTTTTT CASSQGGEGKLFF
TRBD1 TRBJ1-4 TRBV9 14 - TGTGCCAGCAGCGTAGGTGGGACAGATGAAAAACTGTTTTTT CASSVGGTDEKLFF
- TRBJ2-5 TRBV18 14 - TGTGCCAGCTCACCTCTCTTAGCTCAAGAGACCCAGTACTTC CASSPLLAQETQYF
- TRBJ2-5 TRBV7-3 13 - TGTGCCAGCAGCCCCCCGGCACGGGCGACCCAGTACTTC CASSPPARATQYF
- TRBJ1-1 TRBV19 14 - TGTGCCAGTAGTATACTTGAGGTGAACACTGAAGCTTTCTTT CASSILEVNTEAFF
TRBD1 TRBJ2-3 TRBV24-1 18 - TGTGCCACCAGTGATTTATCGACCGGGACAGGGGAGGGAGATACGCAGTATTTT CATSDLSTGTGEGDTQYF
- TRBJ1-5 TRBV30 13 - TGTGCCTGGACGACGGGGAGCAATCAGCCCCAGCATTTT CAWTTGSNQPQHF
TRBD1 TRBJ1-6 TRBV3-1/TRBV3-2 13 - TGTGCCAGCCGGGACAGTTATAATTCACCCCTCCACTTT CASRDSYNSPLHF
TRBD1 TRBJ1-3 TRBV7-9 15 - TGTGCCAGCAGCCCGCAGGGACAGATAGGAAACACCATATATTTT CASSPQGQIGNTIYF
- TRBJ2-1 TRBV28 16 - TGTGCCAGCAGTTTGAAATATGGAGGCTCAGGCAATGAGCAGTTCTTC CASSLKYGGSGNEQFF
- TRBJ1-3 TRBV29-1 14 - TGCAGCGTCTCGGGGGGAGTGACTGGAAACACCATATATTTT CSVSGGVTGNTIYF
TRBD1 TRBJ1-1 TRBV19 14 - TGTGCCAGCTCCGGACAGGATGGACTCACTGAAGCTTTCTTT CASSGQDGLTEAFF
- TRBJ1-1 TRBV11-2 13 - TGTGCCAGCAGCCCCCATTTGAACACTGAAGCTTTCTTT CASSPHLNTEAFF
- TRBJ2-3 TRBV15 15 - TGTGCCACCAGCAGAGCGCCGCAAAGTACAGATACGCAGTATTTT CATSRAPQSTDTQYF
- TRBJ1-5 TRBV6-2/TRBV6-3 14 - TGTGCCAGCAGTTTGGGTTATAGCAATCAGCCCCAGCATTTT CASSLGYSNQPQHF
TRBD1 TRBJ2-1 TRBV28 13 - TGTGCCAGCAGTGAACAGGGGGCCGATGAGCAGTTCTTC CASSEQGADEQFF
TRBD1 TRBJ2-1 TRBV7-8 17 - TGTGCCAGCAGCTTAAAAGTGACCGGACAGGGCAGCTATGAGCAGTTCTTC CASSLKVTGQGSYEQFF
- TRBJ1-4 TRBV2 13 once TGTGCCAGCAGCCCCCGGTCTAATGAAAAACTGTTTTTT CASSPRSNEKLFF
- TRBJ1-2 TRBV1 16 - TGCACCAGCAGCCAAAATGGGGACGGAGCTAACTATGGCTACACCTTC CTSSQNGDGANYGYTF
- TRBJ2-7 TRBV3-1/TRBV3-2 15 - TGTGCCAGCAGCCATCGGGGCGGAATTCGCGACGAGCAGTACTTC CASSHRGGIRDEQYF
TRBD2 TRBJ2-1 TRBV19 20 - TGTGCCAGCAGTATTATTAATGCGGGCCCGCGGGAGGGCCCCTACAATGAGCAGTTCTTC CASSIINAGPREGPYNEQFF
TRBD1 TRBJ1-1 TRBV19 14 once TGTGCCAGTAGTGTCGACAGGGGCAACTCTGAAGCTTTCTTT CASSVDRGNSEAFF
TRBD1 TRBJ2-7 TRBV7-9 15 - TGTGCCAGCAGCTTATGGCAGGGGGCGTCCTACGAGCAGTACTTC CASSLWQGASYEQYF
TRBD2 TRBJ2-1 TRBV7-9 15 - TGTGCCAGCAGCTCTCCGGCGGGAGGGCCTGATGAGCAGTTCTTC CASSSPAGGPDEQFF
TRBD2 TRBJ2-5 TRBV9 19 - TGTGCCAGCAGCGTAGGATCTTGGAGTAGCGGGGGGGCCCAAGAGACCCAGTACTTC CASSVGSWSSGGAQETQYF
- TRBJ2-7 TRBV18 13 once TGTGCCAGCTCACCGGCAGGGATGGGGGAGCAGTACTTC CASSPAGMGEQYF
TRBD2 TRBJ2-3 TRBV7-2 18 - TGTGCCAGCAGCTCCCCAGAGCGGGAGGGCCGACCCACAGATACGCAGTATTTT CASSSPEREGRPTDTQYF
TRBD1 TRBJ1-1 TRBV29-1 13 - TGCAGCGTTGTACGGACAGGGGAAGTTGAAGCTTTCTTT CSVVRTGEVEAFF
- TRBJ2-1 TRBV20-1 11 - TGCAGTGCTGTGGAGCGCAATGAGCAGTTCTTC CSAVERNEQFF
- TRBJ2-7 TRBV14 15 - TGTGCCAGCAGCCAAGTCGCGTCCGCAGTCTACGAGCAGTACTTC CASSQVASAVYEQYF
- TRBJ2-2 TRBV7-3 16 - TGTGCCAGCAGCCCCTCGGGACGGATGAACACCGGGGAGCTGTTTTTT CASSPSGRMNTGELFF
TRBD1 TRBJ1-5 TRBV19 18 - TGTGCCAGTAGTAACCCGGGACAGGGGTCTTATAGCAATCAGCCCCAGCATTTT CASSNPGQGSYSNQPQHF
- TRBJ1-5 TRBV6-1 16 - TGTGCCAGCAGTGAACAGGCAGCCTCCCTCGGTCAGCCCCAGCATTTT CASSEQAASLGQPQHF
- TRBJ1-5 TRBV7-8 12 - TGTGCCAGCAGCTTAACCATGGGGCCCCAGCATTTT CASSLTMGPQHF
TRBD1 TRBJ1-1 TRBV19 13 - TGTGCCGCGTCAGGGGGCATGAACACTGAAGCTTTCTTT CAASGGMNTEAFF
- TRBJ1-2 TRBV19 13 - TGTGCCAGTAGTATCGGCGTTAACTATGGCTACACCTTC CASSIGVNYGYTF